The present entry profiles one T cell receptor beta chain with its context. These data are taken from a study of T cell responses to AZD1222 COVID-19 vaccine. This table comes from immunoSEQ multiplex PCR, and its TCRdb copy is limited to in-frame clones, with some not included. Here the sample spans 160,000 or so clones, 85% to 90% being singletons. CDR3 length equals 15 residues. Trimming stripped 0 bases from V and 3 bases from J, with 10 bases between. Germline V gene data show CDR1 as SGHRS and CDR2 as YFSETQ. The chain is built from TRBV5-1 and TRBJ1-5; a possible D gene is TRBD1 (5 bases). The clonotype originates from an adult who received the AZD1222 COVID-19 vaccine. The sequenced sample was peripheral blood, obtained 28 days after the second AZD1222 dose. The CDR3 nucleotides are TGCGCCAGCAGCTTGGACGGGGCGTTCAATCAGCCCCAGCATTTT. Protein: CASSLDGAFNQPQHF. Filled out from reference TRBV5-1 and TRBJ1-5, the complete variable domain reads KAGVTQTPRYLIKTRGQQVTLSCSPISGHRSVSWYQQTPGQGLQFLFEYFSETQRNKGNFPGRFSGRQFSNSRSEMNVSTLELGDSALYLCASSLDGAFNQPQHFGDGTRLSIL.